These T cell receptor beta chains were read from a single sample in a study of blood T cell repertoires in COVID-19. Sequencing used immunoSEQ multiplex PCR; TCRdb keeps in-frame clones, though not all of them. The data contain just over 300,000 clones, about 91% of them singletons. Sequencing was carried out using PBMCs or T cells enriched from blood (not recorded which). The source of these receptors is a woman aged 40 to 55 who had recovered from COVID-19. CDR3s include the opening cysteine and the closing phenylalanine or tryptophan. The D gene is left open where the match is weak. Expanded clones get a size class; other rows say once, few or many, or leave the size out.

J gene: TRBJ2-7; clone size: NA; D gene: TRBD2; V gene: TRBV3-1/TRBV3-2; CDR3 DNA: TGTGCCAGCAGCTGGGGAACTAGCGGGGGGGAGCAGTACTTC; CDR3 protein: CASSWGTSGGEQYF
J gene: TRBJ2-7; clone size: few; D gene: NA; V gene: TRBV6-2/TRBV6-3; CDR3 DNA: TGTGCCAGCAGTCAGGGACAAGCCCTTATTTTCGGGCAGTACTTC; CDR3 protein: CASSQGQALIFGQYF
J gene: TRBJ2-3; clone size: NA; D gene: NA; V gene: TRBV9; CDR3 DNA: TGTGCCAGCAGCCCTCGGGTGGGTGGCACAGATACGCAGTATTTT; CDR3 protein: CASSPRVGGTDTQYF
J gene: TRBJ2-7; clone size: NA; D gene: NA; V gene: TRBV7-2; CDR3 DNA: TGTGCCAGCAGCTGGGTTTCCGGGACAATGAACTACGAGCAGTACTTC; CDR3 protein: CASSWVSGTMNYEQYF
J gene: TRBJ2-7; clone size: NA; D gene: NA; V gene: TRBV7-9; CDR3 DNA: TGTGCCAGCAGCTTGGTCGAGAACTACGAGCAGTACTTC; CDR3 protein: CASSLVENYEQYF
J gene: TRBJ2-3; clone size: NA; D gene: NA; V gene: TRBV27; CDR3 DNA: TGTGCCAGCAGTTTACCCCTAGCGAATACGCAGTATTTT; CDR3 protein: CASSLPLANTQYF
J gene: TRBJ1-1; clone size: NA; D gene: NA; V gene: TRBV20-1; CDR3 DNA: TGCAGTGCTAGTTCCGACAGAAACACTGAAGCTTTCTTT; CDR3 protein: CSASSDRNTEAFF
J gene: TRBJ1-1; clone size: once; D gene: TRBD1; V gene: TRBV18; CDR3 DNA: TGTGCCAGCTCCCATAGACAGGGTGACACTGAAGCTTTCTTT; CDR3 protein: CASSHRQGDTEAFF
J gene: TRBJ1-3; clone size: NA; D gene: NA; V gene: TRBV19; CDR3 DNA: TGTGCCAGTAGTGCCAGACAGATTAGCTCTGGAAACACCATATATTTT; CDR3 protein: CASSARQISSGNTIYF
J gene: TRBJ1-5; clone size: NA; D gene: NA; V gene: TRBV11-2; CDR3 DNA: TGTGCCAGCAGCTTAACGGGTCTTAGGAATCAGCCCCAGCATTTT; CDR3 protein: CASSLTGLRNQPQHF
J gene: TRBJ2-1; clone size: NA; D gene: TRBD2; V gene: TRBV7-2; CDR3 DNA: TGTGCCAGCAGCTCAAATAGCGGGCCCTACAATGAGCAGTTCTTC; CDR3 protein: CASSSNSGPYNEQFF
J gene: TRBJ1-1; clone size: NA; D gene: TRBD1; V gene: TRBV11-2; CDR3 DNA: TGTGCCAGCAGCAAAAGACAGGGAAGATGGGACACTGAAGCTTTCTTT; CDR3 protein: CASSKRQGRWDTEAFF
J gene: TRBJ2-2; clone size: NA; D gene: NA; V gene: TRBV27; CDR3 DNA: TGTGCCAGCAGTTATCAGACAGGGAGGATCGGGGAGCTGTTTTTT; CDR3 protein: CASSYQTGRIGELFF
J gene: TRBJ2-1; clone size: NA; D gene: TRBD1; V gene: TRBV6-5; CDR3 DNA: TGTGCCAGTTCACAGGGGATACGCAATGAGCAGTTCTTC; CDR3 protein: CASSQGIRNEQFF
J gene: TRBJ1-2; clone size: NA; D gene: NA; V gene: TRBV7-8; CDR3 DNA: TGTGCCAGCAGCTTAGCGGGGGCGGGCTATGGCTACACCTTC; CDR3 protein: CASSLAGAGYGYTF
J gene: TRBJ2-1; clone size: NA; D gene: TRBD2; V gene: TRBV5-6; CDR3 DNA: TGTGCCAGCAGCATACTAGCGGGAGATTACAATGAGCAGTTCTTC; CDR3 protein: CASSILAGDYNEQFF